This T cell receptor beta chain was profiled in a study of blood T cell repertoires in COVID-19. The overall study: COVID-19 samples from acute and convalescent phases originated in the United States, Italy and Spain. T cells, B-cell-depleted T cells, or PBMCs provided the cDNA or gDNA that served as material.

Per the original methods: Nucleated cell counts were estimated from reference gene primer amplification. This table comes from immunoSEQ multiplex PCR, and its TCRdb copy is limited to in-frame clones, with some not included. D and trimming were read from the DNA, whereas the V and J calls and clone size are those reported in that table. The sample has about 300,000 clones, more than 70% seen once. V was pared by 7 bases and J by 1 base, with 5 bases of the junction left unmatched. Germline V gene sequence: CDR1 SQVTM, CDR2 ANQGSEA. The CDR3 contains 16 residues. Input material: peripheral blood. V gene TRBV29-1 combines with J gene TRBJ2-3; 16 bases are shared with TRBD2. The receptor was isolated from a woman in her twenties or thirties who had recovered from COVID-19. The CDR3 bases are TGCAGCGCTGGGACTAGCGGGGGGGAGGGCACAGATACGCAGTATTTT. It translates to CSAGTSGGEGTDTQYF.